This TCR beta chain is drawn from a study of blood T cell repertoires in COVID-19. The wider study: Material from acute and convalescent COVID-19 was sourced from the United States, Italy and Spain.

How the authors handled the data: Amplified reference gene primers provided the basis for estimating nucleated cell counts. Some clones are missing from TCRdb's copy, which holds only in-frame ones; the method was immunoSEQ multiplex PCR. V, J and clone size are those of that table, while D and trimming were read from the DNA. The sample contains around 300,000 clones, 80% to 90% of which appear only once. This receptor was taken from a woman in her fifties or sixties with COVID-19, enrolled during active disease. Material: peripheral blood.

Here the CDR3 DNA reads TGTGCCAGCAACTTGCTAGCCGGTTACAATGAGCAGTTCTTC. Its translation: CASNLLAGYNEQFF. The chain combines TRBV7-2 with TRBJ2-1; D is perhaps TRBD2 (5 bases). Germline values: CDR1 SGHTA, CDR2 FQGNSA. Trimming removed 7 bases at V and 4 bases at J, with 14 bases between. There are 14 residues in the CDR3.